The 27 T cell receptor beta chains below were found in one sample sequenced in a study of liver allograft versus peripheral blood T cells (dated by TCRdb to about 2020). About the investigation overall: In liver transplant recipients, the study looked at T cell receptor repertoires in the peripheral blood and set them against the repertoires found within the transplanted livers.

TCRdb names Illumina MiSeq as the instrument used. The public reads were reprocessed in TCRdb via fastp at Q25 and MiXCR, keeping in-frame beta chains. Every CDR3 protein is listed once, alongside the most common genes and DNA of its rows. Counted in this sample were more than 10,000 distinct CDR3 sequences; approximately 18% of them appeared once. The ten largest make up 2% of the sample. These receptors were taken from a human patient who had a liver transplant. Where a transplant has occurred, the graft donor may have supplied some of the T cells.

This clonotype was recorded at least ten times. The chain carries TRBV12-3 or TRBV12-4 and TRBJ1-3; D gene uncertain. V was clipped by 3 bases and J by 0 bases, with 3 bases between them. The CDR3 contains 13 residues. This CDR3 reads CASSLNSGNTIYF. Here the CDR3 DNA reads TGTGCCAGCAGTTTGAACTCTGGAAACACCATATATTTT.

The V gene is TRBV25-1, the J gene TRBJ1-1; 8 bases agree with TRBD1. The J segment lost 3 bases and the V segment lost 5 bases, leaving 11 bases of the junction unmatched. In germline, CDR1 is MGHDK, CDR2 SYGVNS. The CDR3 length is 16 residues. Here the CDR3 DNA reads TGTGCCAGCAGTCCCCGGGCAGGGGGCGCCTACACTGAAGCTTTCTTT. It yields the protein CASSPRAGGAYTEAFF. Complete variable domain (other parts from reference TRBV25-1 and TRBJ1-1): EADIYQTPRYLVIGTGKKITLECSQTMGHDKMYWYQQDPGMELHLIHYSYGVNSTEKGDLSSESTVSRIRTEHFPLTLESARPSHTSQYLCASSPRAGGAYTEAFFGQGTRLTVV.

The chain recombines TRBV19 with TRBJ2-7; no clear D gene. Germline-derived CDR1 and CDR2 are LNHDA and SQIVND (reference sequence). V lost 4 bases, J lost 6 bases, and 10 bases lay in between. The CDR3 extends over 12 amino acids. CDR3 protein: CASSRRAGEQYF. DNA of the CDR3: TGTGCCAGTAGTAGACGGGCCGGCGAGCAGTACTTC. Using reference TRBV19 and TRBJ2-7 for the parts outside the CDR3, the full variable domain is DGGITQSPKYLFRKEGQNVTLSCEQNLNHDAMYWYRQDPGQGLRLIYYSQIVNDFQKGDIAEGYSVSREKKESFPLTVTSAQKNPTAFYLCASSRRAGEQYFGPGTRLTVT.

This clonotype is judged medium-sized. The rearrangement joins TRBV30 to TRBJ2-2, with D possibly being TRBD1 (5 bases). CDR3 size: 16 residues. Germline-derived CDR1 and CDR2 are GTSNPN and SVGIG (reference sequence). The V end was cut by 3 bases, the J end by 3 bases, with 17 bases between. The CDR3 DNA reads as TGTGCCTGGAGGGACACCTTCAGCGTGTACACCGGGGAGCTGTTTTTT. Translated, it gives CAWRDTFSVYTGELFF.

This clonotype was observed a handful of times. V gene TRBV7-9 combines with J gene TRBJ2-2; no reliable D call. Germline values: CDR1 SEHNR, CDR2 FQNEAQ (reference sequence). Trimming stripped 8 bases from V and 4 bases from J, with 11 bases between. CDR3 length equals 13 residues. The CDR3 is CASRAPGTGELFF. The CDR3, as DNA: TGTGCCAGCCGAGCTCCTGGCACCGGGGAGCTGTTTTTT.

The gene calls are TRBV20-1 and TRBJ2-1, with 11 bases identical to TRBD2. This CDR3 is 14 amino acids long. Germline V gene lookup returns CDR1 DFQATT and CDR2 SNEGSKA (reference sequence). V gave up 4 bases and J gave up 4 bases; unmatched junction bases: 3. CDR3 nucleotides: TGCAGTGCTACGGGACTAGCGGTTTACAATGAGCAGTTCTTC. Translation gives CSATGLAVYNEQFF.

This clonotype was found a few times. J is TRBJ2-5 and V is TRBV30; D unclear. The CDR3 consists of 14 residues. Per the germline V gene, CDR1 is GTSNPN and CDR2 is SVGIG (reference sequence). V was clipped by 3 bases and J by 2 bases, with 13 bases between them. The CDR3 region has the DNA TGTGCCTGGAGGGGAACATCCGAACAAGAGACCCAGTACTTC. It codes for CAWRGTSEQETQYF.

By sample share, this clonotype is medium-sized. This chain connects TRBV29-1 to TRBJ2-1, with 15 bases lining up with TRBD2. With 2 bases clipped from V and 9 bases from J, the junction kept 5 bases outside the gene matches. In germline, CDR1 is SQVTM, CDR2 ANQGSEA. CDR3 size: 15 residues. In DNA, the CDR3 is TGCAGCGTTGAATCGGGACTAGCGGGAGGTGGTGAGCAGTTCTTC. As protein: CSVESGLAGGGEQFF.

This clonotype showed up many times. The rearrangement joins TRBV19 to TRBJ2-7, with D unresolved. The CDR3 spans 15 residues. Trimming took off 3 bases at V and 2 bases at J, with 14 bases between the two ends. From germline, CDR1 is LNHDA and CDR2 SQIVND (reference sequence). The CDR3 nucleotides are TGTGCCAGTAGTATTTCAGGATTCAACACCTACGAGCAGTACTTC. Translation gives CASSISGFNTYEQYF. Full variable domain (missing parts from reference TRBV19 and TRBJ2-7): DGGITQSPKYLFRKEGQNVTLSCEQNLNHDAMYWYRQDPGQGLRLIYYSQIVNDFQKGDIAEGYSVSREKKESFPLTVTSAQKNPTAFYLCASSISGFNTYEQYFGPGTRLTVT.

In this sample, this clonotype is medium-sized. This rearrangement joins TRBV6-6 to TRBJ1-3, with D perhaps TRBD1 (5 bases). Trimming removed 10 bases at V and 0 bases at J, with 16 bases between. From germline, CDR1 is MNHNY and CDR2 SVGAGI (reference sequence). The CDR3 has 15 amino acids. The CDR3 DNA reads as TGTGCCACCATAGGAGAGGGGTACTCTGGAAACACCATATATTTT. As protein: CATIGEGYSGNTIYF.

This clonotype occurred a few times. CDR3 amino acids: CASSPGTSGSYEQYF. For the CDR3, the DNA is TGTGCCAGCAGTCCTGGGACATCTGGCTCCTACGAGCAGTACTTC. V and J are TRBV28 and TRBJ2-7; a possible D gene is TRBD1 (6 bases). V shed 5 bases and J shed 0 bases, with 14 bases lying between them. The CDR3 sequence is 15 residues long. Germline V gene sequence: CDR1 MDHEN, CDR2 SYDVKM.

The genes are TRBV30 and TRBJ2-5, with 7 nucleotides matching TRBD1. Germline V gene data show CDR1 as GTSNPN and CDR2 as SVGIG (reference sequence). The CDR3 has 14 residues. V lost 3 bases and J lost 1; bases outside the gene matches: 5. The CDR3 sequence is CAWSGDSVQETQYF. CDR3 DNA: TGTGCCTGGAGCGGGGACAGCGTCCAAGAGACCCAGTACTTC.

This clonotype was observed a few times. The chain recombines TRBV20-1 with TRBJ2-2, with D perhaps TRBD1 (6 bases). The CDR3 spans 13 residues. Germline V lookup: CDR1 DFQATT, CDR2 SNEGSKA (reference sequence). Trimming cost V 5 bases and J 3 bases, with 10 bases left between them. The CDR3 region is CSAEDSYTGELFF. The CDR3 nucleotides read TGCAGTGCTGAGGACAGCTACACCGGGGAGCTGTTTTTT.

Relative to its sample, this clonotype is medium-sized. The chain combines TRBV27 with TRBJ2-1; unclear D gene. V shed 0 bases and J shed 4 bases, with 4 bases lying between them. Germline V gene lookup returns CDR1 MNHEY and CDR2 SMNVEV (reference sequence). This CDR3 is 13 amino acids long. The CDR3 sequence is CASSLSDYNEQFF. The CDR3 bases are TGTGCCAGCAGTTTATCAGATTACAATGAGCAGTTCTTC.

The sample holds many counts of this clonotype. The rearrangement uses TRBV27 and TRBJ1-1, with unresolved D. Trimming pared 4 bases from V and 2 bases from J, leaving 5 bases between. This CDR3 region has 12 residues. Germline V gene sequence: CDR1 MNHEY, CDR2 SMNVEV (reference sequence). The CDR3 DNA is TGTGCCAGCAGTTCCAGTAACACTGAAGCTTTCTTT. Translation gives CASSSSNTEAFF.

A single count supports this clonotype. A much larger clone differs from this one at a single base, so this may be a read error. Because the CDR3 is missing its conserved closing phenylalanine or tryptophan, this is likely a read error. This chain joins TRBV28 and TRBJ2-7; D may match TRBD1 or TRBD2 (5 bases each). The V end was cut by 10 bases, the J end by 3 bases, with 22 bases between. In germline, CDR1 is MDHEN, CDR2 SYDVKM. This CDR3 spans 15 amino acids. The CDR3 DNA reads as TGTGCCACCTCAATGGGGCTAGCAAGCATCTACGAGCAGTACCTC. This encodes CATSMGLASIYEQYL.

This clonotype qualifies as medium-sized (0.01 to 0.1%). The chain couples TRBV19 to TRBJ2-2; TRBD1 aligns across 7 bases. The CDR3 runs 16 residues. Germline lookup yields CDR1 LNHDA and CDR2 SQIVND (reference sequence). The trim removed 6 bases at V and 1 base at J, leaving 8 bases unmatched. The CDR3 DNA reads TGTGCCAGTAGACTAGACCACAGGGGGAACACCGGGGAGCTGTTTTTT. Translation gives CASRLDHRGNTGELFF.

The chain recombines TRBV7-9 with TRBJ1-3, with D unclear. Trimming cost V 4 bases and J 0 bases, with 10 bases left between them. The CDR3 runs 15 residues. The germline gives CDR1 SEHNR, CDR2 FQNEAQ (reference sequence). This CDR3 is CASSSSSFSGNTIYF. The DNA for the CDR3 is TGTGCCAGCAGCTCCAGCTCTTTCTCTGGAAACACCATATATTTT.

In this sample, this clonotype turned up a few times. CDR3 nucleotides: TGTGCCAGCAGTGTTTATTTACTGTCCTACGAGCAGTACTTC. It is translated as CASSVYLLSYEQYF. The chain combines TRBV28 with TRBJ2-7, with D unresolved. CDR3 length equals 14 residues. Germline lookup yields CDR1 MDHEN and CDR2 SYDVKM. Between the trimmed V and J ends, which lost 5 bases and 1 base, there was a span of 12 bases.

This clonotype is termed medium-sized (0.01 to 0.1%). The gene calls are TRBV6-1 and TRBJ2-1, with TRBD2 identical over 8 bases. J lost 10 bases, V lost 2 bases, and 7 bases had no gene match. The CDR3 has 14 amino acids. Germline V CDR1 and CDR2: MNHNS, SASEGT. The CDR3 bases are TGTGCCAGCAGTGAAAGGCTAGCGGGTCAAGAGCAGTTCTTC. Translated: CASSERLAGQEQFF.

The chain uses TRBV18 and TRBJ2-5; TRBD2 agrees at 8 bases. This CDR3 region has 14 residues. The germline V gene encodes CDR1 KGHSH and CDR2 LQKENI. With 2 bases clipped from V and 4 bases from J, the junction kept 3 bases outside the gene matches. As DNA, the CDR3 is TGTGCCAGCTCACCATCGGGAGGGGGAGAGACCCAGTACTTC. This sequence encodes CASSPSGGGETQYF.

The chain links TRBV7-3 to TRBJ1-1; D is unresolved. Germline assignment: CDR1 SGHTA and CDR2 FQGTGA. The CDR3 has 12 amino acids. The V end was cut by 6 bases, the J end by 1 base, with 6 bases between. CDR3 loop: CASSRGNTEAFF. CDR3 DNA: TGTGCCAGCAGTCGTGGGAACACTGAAGCTTTCTTT.

This clonotype is medium-sized within its sample. The rearrangement uses TRBV24-1 and TRBJ1-5, with 10 bases matching TRBD1. V dropped 5 bases and J dropped 3; count of bases not matched to a gene: 9. CDR3 length: 17 amino acids. CDR1 is KGHDR, CDR2 SFDVKD, per germline. The CDR3 spells CATSGAGTGVFNQPQHF. The DNA for the CDR3 is TGTGCCACCAGTGGGGCTGGGACAGGGGTCTTCAATCAGCCCCAGCATTTT.

J is TRBJ2-7 and V is TRBV10-1; D remains ambiguous. Germline V gene data show CDR1 as WNHNN and CDR2 as SYGVQD (reference sequence). CDR3 length: 15 amino acids. With 0 bases removed from V and 0 bases from J, the gap between germline ends came to 9 bases. The CDR3 region is CASSESNSISYEQYF. The CDR3 DNA reads as TGCGCCAGCAGTGAGTCGAACAGTATCTCCTACGAGCAGTACTTC.

This clonotype was seen a few times. The genes are TRBV5-4 and TRBJ1-5; TRBD1 matches at 9 bases. V lost 2 bases to trimming and J lost 2 bases; unmatched junction nucleotides: 5. The length of the CDR3 is 16 residues. The germline V gene has CDR1 SGHNT and CDR2 YYREEE (reference sequence). The CDR3 DNA sequence: TGTGCCAGCAGCTTATGGACAGGGGACGGCAATCAGCCCCAGCATTTT. It translates to CASSLWTGDGNQPQHF.

This clonotype counts as medium-sized. V is TRBV29-1 and J is TRBJ1-1; possible D gene TRBD1, 6 bases. Germline CDR1 SQVTM, CDR2 ANQGSEA. Trimming shortened V by 7 bases and J by 7 bases, and 16 bases separated the two germline ends. The CDR3 is made up of 12 amino acids. The CDR3 loop is CSARRDIGEAFF. DNA of the CDR3: TGCAGCGCCCGTCGGGACATCGGTGAAGCTTTCTTT.

The chain has TRBV12-3 or TRBV12-4 and TRBJ1-1; tentatively, D is TRBD1 (5 bases). Trimming shortened V by 3 bases and J by 0 bases, and 14 bases separated the two germline ends. This CDR3 spans 16 amino acids. As DNA, the CDR3 is TGTGCCAGCAGTTTCGGGGCATCCTTCATGAACACTGAAGCTTTCTTT. Its translation: CASSFGASFMNTEAFF.